This T cell receptor beta chain comes out of a study of shared clonotypes between healthy human individuals. Terminally differentiated effector memory CD45RA+ cells were excluded from the naive CD8 cells, which were CD45RO-negative and positively selected for CCR7. The V and J ends lost 3 bases and 2 bases respectively, with 10 bases between them. The CDR3 is 15 residues long. CDR1 is SEHNR, CDR2 FQNEAQ, per germline (reference sequence). Sequencing was performed with immunoSEQ multiplex PCR; in TCRdb, only in-frame clones are kept and a portion is missing. This sample has about 2.1 million clones, with around 93% found just once.

The sequenced material came from naive CD8+ T cells from PBMCs. The TCR originated in a man between 18 and 29 years old in good health. Some clones in this sample may be carry-over from other donors' samples. The chain recombines TRBV7-9 with TRBJ2-2; TRBD2 might be the D (7 bases). The CDR3 nucleotides are TGTGCCAGCAGCTTGGGGGGGCGTAACACCGGGGAGCTGTTTTTT. It specifies CASSLGGRNTGELFF.